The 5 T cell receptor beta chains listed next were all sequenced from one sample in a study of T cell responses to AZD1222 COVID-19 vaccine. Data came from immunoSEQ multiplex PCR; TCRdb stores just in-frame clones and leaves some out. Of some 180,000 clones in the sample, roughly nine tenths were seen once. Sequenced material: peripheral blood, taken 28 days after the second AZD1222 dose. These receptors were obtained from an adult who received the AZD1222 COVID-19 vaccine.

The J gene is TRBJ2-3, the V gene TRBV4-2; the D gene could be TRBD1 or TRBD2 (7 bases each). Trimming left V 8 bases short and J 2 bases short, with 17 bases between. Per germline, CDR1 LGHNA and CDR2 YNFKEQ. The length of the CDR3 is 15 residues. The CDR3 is CASGAGGANTDTQYF. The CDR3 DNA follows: TGTGCCAGCGGTGCAGGGGGGGCCAACACAGATACGCAGTATTTT.

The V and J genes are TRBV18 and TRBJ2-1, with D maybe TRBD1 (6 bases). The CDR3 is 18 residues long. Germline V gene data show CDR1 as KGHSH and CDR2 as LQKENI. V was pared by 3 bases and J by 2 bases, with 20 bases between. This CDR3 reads CASSPRQGTWDTYNEQFF. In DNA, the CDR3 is TGTGCCAGCTCACCCCGGCAGGGAACGTGGGACACCTACAATGAGCAGTTCTTC. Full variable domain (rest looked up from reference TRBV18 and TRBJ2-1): NAGVMQNPRHLVRRRGQEARLRCSPMKGHSHVYWYRQLPEEGLKFMVYLQKENIIDESGMPKERFSAEFPKEGPSILRIQQVVRGDSAAYFCASSPRQGTWDTYNEQFFGPGTRLTVL.

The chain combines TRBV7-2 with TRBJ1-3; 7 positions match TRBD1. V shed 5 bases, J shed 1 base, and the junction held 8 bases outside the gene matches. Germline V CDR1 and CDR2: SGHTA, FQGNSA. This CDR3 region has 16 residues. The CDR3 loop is CASSKYRGSSGNTIYF. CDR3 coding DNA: TGTGCCAGCAGCAAATACAGGGGTTCTTCTGGAAACACCATATATTTT. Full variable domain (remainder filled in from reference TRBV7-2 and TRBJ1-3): GAGVSQSPSNKVTEKGKDVELRCDPISGHTALYWYRQSLGQGLEFLIYFQGNSAPDKSGLPSDRFSAERTGGSVSTLTIQRTQQEDSAVYLCASSKYRGSSGNTIYFGEGSWLTVV.

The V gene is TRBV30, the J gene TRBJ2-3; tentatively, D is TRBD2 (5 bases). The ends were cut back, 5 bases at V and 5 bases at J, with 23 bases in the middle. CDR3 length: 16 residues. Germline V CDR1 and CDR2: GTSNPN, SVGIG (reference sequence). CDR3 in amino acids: CAWLGLGPGGGDTQYF. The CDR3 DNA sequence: TGTGCCTGGTTAGGACTTGGGCCCGGCGGTGGAGATACGCAGTATTTT.

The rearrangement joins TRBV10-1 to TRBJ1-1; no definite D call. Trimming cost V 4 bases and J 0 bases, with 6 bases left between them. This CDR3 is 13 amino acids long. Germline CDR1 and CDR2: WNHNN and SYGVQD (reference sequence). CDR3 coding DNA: TGCGCCAGCAGTGTGGATATGAACACTGAAGCTTTCTTT. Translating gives CASSVDMNTEAFF.